This TCR beta chain was recovered during a study of T-cell reconstitution after alpha-beta-depleted transplantation in children. Unmatched junction bases numbered 9, after V lost 5 bases and J lost 6 bases. CDR1 is SNHLY and CDR2 is FYNNEI in the germline V gene. The CDR3 spans 15 residues. Researchers prepared the TCRbeta library using unique molecular identifiers, the study reports. TCRdb independently ran MiXCR on the PCR reads; one entry per CDR3 protein. This sample has approximately 490,000 distinct CDR3 sequences; roughly a tenth occur once, and the top ten carry 2% to 2.5%. Study observations and caveats: Elevated TCRbeta diversity at day 60 was traced, in some patients, to surviving recipient T cells and thymic progenitors. Once a year had passed after transplant, T-cell counts and diversity came mostly from newly produced T cells. Two months or so post-transplant, alpha-beta T cells reportedly derived from several hundred expanded graft clones.

In regard to this clonotype: Its antigen remains unidentified.

The chain uses TRBV2 and TRBJ2-1, with 8 bases aligning to TRBD2. The source was PBMCs, collected before TCRalphabeta/CD19-depleted stem cell transplant. This TCR was sampled from a child aged 2 to 10 with inherited bone marrow failure, due to receive a stem cell transplant. The CDR3 sequence is CASSRPAGVLNEQFF. CDR3 nucleotide sequence: TGTGCCAGCAGTAGACCAGCGGGAGTACTCAATGAGCAGTTCTTC.